This TCR beta chain was profiled in a study of blood T cell repertoires in COVID-19. The data were produced by immunoSEQ multiplex PCR, yet TCRdb's version contains in-frame clones alone and is incomplete. The table has 210,000 or so clones, 83% seen once; the top ten hold 4.5% to 5%. Participant-reported clinical history was the basis for cohort assignment. This sequence was found in a woman aged 45-60 years who had been exposed to COVID-19. The sample taken for sequencing was PBMCs or T cells enriched from blood (not recorded which).

The CDR3 DNA follows: TGTGCCAGCAGCCACACGGGACAGGGAGGAGGTGGCTACACCTTC. Protein product: CASSHTGQGGGGYTF. The V call is TRBV3-1 (or the pseudogene TRBV3-2), the J call TRBJ1-2; TRBD1 matches at 9 bases. The length of the CDR3 is 15 residues. Trimming cost V 3 bases and J 7 bases; bases outside gene matches: 9. Germline V CDR1 and CDR2: LGHDT, YNNKEL (reference sequence).